This TCR beta chain was sequenced during a study of early T cells in non-severe SARS-CoV-2 infection. The CDR3 extends over 14 amino acids. V lost 0 bases and J lost 6, with 11 bases in between. Germline lookup yields CDR1 SGHTS and CDR2 YDEGEE. Individual cDNA molecules were tagged with unique molecular identifiers, the study reported. TCRdb reprocessed the 5' RACE reads with MiXCR, giving one entry per CDR3 protein. The table includes tens of thousands of distinct CDR3 sequences, roughly an eighth detected once. General observations from the study: VDJdb-based matching was biased toward anti-spike CD8 responses and missed private and CD4 specificities.

For this clonotype: Its antigen is as yet unknown.

The V gene is TRBV5-8, the J gene TRBJ2-3; TRBD1 might be the D (5 bases). Sequencing was performed on whole blood. The TCR was taken from an adult who was a healthcare worker with PCR-confirmed SARS-CoV-2 infection or an uninfected control (not recorded which). The CDR3 DNA sequence: TGTGCCAGCAGCTTGGGAGTGGGGCTGGATACGCAGTATTTT. Translating it yields CASSLGVGLDTQYF.